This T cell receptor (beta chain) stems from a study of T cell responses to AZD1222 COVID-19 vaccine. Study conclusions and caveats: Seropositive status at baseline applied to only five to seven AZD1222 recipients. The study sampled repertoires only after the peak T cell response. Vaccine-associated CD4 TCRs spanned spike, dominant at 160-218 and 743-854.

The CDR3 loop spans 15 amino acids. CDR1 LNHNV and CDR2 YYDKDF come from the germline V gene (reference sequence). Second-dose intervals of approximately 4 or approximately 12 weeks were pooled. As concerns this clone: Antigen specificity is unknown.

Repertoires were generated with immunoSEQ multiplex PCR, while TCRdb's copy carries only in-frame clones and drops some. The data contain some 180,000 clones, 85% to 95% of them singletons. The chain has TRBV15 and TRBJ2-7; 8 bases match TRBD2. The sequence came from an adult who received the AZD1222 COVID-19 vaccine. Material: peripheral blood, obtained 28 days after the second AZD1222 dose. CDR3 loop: CATSRGAAGSGSTLV. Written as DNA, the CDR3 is TGTGCCACCAGCAGAGGCGCCGCGGGGAGCGGGAGTACCCTAGTC.